One and the same sample provided the 5 T cell receptor beta chains below, sequenced in a study of identical twins. MiXCR, applied by TCRdb to the 5' RACE reads, yields one record per CDR3 protein. Of about 690,000 distinct CDR3 sequences in the sample, 5.5% to 6.5% are singletons; the top ten hold 1.5% to 2%. The source material was naive T cells sorted from blood. The origin of the receptors is a man aged 18 to 30 in good health.

This clonotype has more than one count but fewer than ten. The chain has TRBV14 and TRBJ1-6; D perhaps matches TRBD1 (5 bases). The germline V gene has CDR1 SGHDN and CDR2 FVKESK. Trimming took 3 bases from V and 2 from J, leaving 8 bases between them. The CDR3 is 15 residues long. The CDR3 DNA is TGTGCCAGCAGCCAGACAGCAGCCTATAATTCACCCCTCCACTTT. Translated: CASSQTAAYNSPLHF.

The sample holds a few counts of this clonotype. The chain recombines TRBV6-5 with TRBJ1-4; D is undetermined. Trimming removed 4 bases from V and 6 bases from J, with 12 bases in between. From germline, CDR1 is MNHEY and CDR2 SVGAGI. The CDR3 length is 14 residues. This CDR3 reads CASSSPGRDEKLFF. For the CDR3, the DNA is TGTGCCAGCAGTTCTCCGGGGAGGGATGAAAAACTGTTTTTT.

This clonotype was detected many times. The chain uses TRBV12-3 or TRBV12-4 and TRBJ1-6; perhaps TRBD1 as D (5 bases). The CDR3 has 12 residues. Trimming took off 2 bases at V and 15 bases at J, with 11 bases between the two ends. The DNA of the CDR3 is TGTGCCAGCAGTTTATTGGGGGAGGTCCTCCACTTT. Encoded protein: CASSLLGEVLHF.

The J gene is TRBJ1-1, the V gene TRBV19; D ambiguous. Trimming cost V 8 bases and J 1 base, with 8 bases left between them. Germline CDR1 reads LNHDA; CDR2 reads SQIVND (reference sequence). CDR3 length equals 12 residues. Here the CDR3 DNA reads TGTGCCAGTGGCCGGGCGAACACTGAAGCTTTCTTT. This gives the protein CASGRANTEAFF.

This clonotype was counted between two and nine times. V gene TRBV6-1 combines with J gene TRBJ2-2; 8 bases map to TRBD1. Germline V gene sequence: CDR1 MNHNS, CDR2 SASEGT. The CDR3 length is 14 residues. Trimming removed 10 bases from V and 5 bases from J; junction bases left unmatched: 9. CDR3 residues: CATKRTGKTGELFF. CDR3 coding DNA: TGTGCCACCAAGCGGACAGGGAAGACCGGGGAGCTGTTTTTT.